This T cell receptor (beta chain) was retrieved from a study of memory CD8 T cells in hepatitis C reinfection. Study details: HCV reinfection: RNA-positive following two negative tests at least 60 days apart. Between 55 and 20 weeks before reinfection detection, pre-reinfection samples were drawn.

Germline loops: CDR1 SGDLS, CDR2 YYNGEE. J gave up 7 bases and V 4 bases, and 13 bases lay outside the gene matches. The CDR3 has 16 amino acids. Sequencing was performed with immunoSEQ multiplex PCR; in TCRdb, only in-frame clones are kept and a portion is missing. Among 45,000 to 65,000 clones listed, roughly 89% were seen once. Documented time point: pre-reinfection, 55 to 20 weeks before reinfection detection. Sorted cells were sequenced directly ex vivo without any in vitro expansion. The Montreal HEPCO cohort supplied donors who inject drugs. Input material: naive CD8+ T cells sorted from blood. The genes are TRBV9 and TRBJ2-2, with 7 bases identical to TRBD2. The receptor was isolated from a young man with hepatitis C virus infection. CDR3 protein: CASSPPGGGGFGELFF. In DNA, the CDR3 is TGTGCCAGCAGCCCTCCCGGTGGGGGGGGGTTCGGGGAGCTGTTTTTT.